These 14 T cell receptor beta chains came from one sample sequenced in a study of T cell responses to AZD1222 COVID-19 vaccine. TCRdb keeps only in-frame clones here, not all; method: immunoSEQ multiplex PCR. Of about 120,000 clones listed, about nine tenths are singletons. Sequenced material: peripheral blood, taken on day 0 of AZD1222 vaccination. The receptor source for this set is an adult in good health.

The CDR3 DNA reads as TGTGCCATCAGTGAATTAGGACGGGTTGATGGAAACACCATATATTTT. It yields the protein CAISELGRVDGNTIYF. The chain uses TRBV10-3 and TRBJ1-3; D is undetermined. The germline V gene has CDR1 ENHRY and CDR2 SYGVKD. The V and J ends lost 3 bases and 3 bases respectively, with 15 bases between them. The CDR3 consists of 16 residues.

V gene TRBV4-2 combines with J gene TRBJ2-1; 11 bases fit TRBD2. CDR1 LGHNA and CDR2 YNFKEQ come from the germline V gene. Trimming took 0 bases from V and 6 from J; bases not matched to a gene: 4. This CDR3 spans 16 amino acids. CDR3 sequence (DNA): TGTGCCAGCAGCCAAGATCGGCTAGCGGGGGGCAATGAGCAGTTCTTC. Amino acid sequence: CASSQDRLAGGNEQFF.

V usage is TRBV5-1 and J usage is TRBJ2-3, with unresolved D. CDR1 SGHRS and CDR2 YFSETQ come from the germline V gene. The length of the CDR3 is 14 residues. Trimming shortened V by 2 bases and J by 0 bases, and 7 bases separated the two germline ends. The CDR3 protein is CASSFSDSTDTQYF. CDR3 nucleotide sequence: TGCGCCAGCAGCTTCAGCGACAGCACAGATACGCAGTATTTT. The variable domain in full, with the rest retrieved from reference TRBV5-1 and TRBJ2-3, is KAGVTQTPRYLIKTRGQQVTLSCSPISGHRSVSWYQQTPGQGLQFLFEYFSETQRNKGNFPGRFSGRQFSNSRSEMNVSTLELGDSALYLCASSFSDSTDTQYFGPGTRLTVL.

J is TRBJ1-2 and V is TRBV10-3, with D possibly being TRBD1 (5 bases). The CDR3 contains 14 residues. The V end was cut by 4 bases, the J end by 8 bases, with 17 bases between. Germline lookup yields CDR1 ENHRY and CDR2 SYGVKD. CDR3 sequence reads: CAISVGTQLEGYTF. For the CDR3, the DNA is TGTGCCATCAGTGTCGGGACCCAATTGGAGGGCTACACCTTC.

The chain carries TRBV4-2 and TRBJ1-5; D is perhaps TRBD1 (5 bases). Germline CDR1 and CDR2: LGHNA and YNFKEQ. The CDR3 covers 17 residues. The ends were cut back, 0 bases at V and 4 bases at J, with 16 bases in the middle. The CDR3 reads CASSQDLRAEGNQPQHF. CDR3 in DNA: TGTGCCAGCAGCCAAGATCTTCGGGCCGAGGGGAATCAGCCCCAGCATTTT.

The V call is TRBV7-8, the J call TRBJ1-1; perhaps TRBD1 as D (5 bases). Germline V gene sequence: CDR1 SGHVS, CDR2 FQNEAQ. The CDR3 has 15 amino acids. Trimming took 5 bases from V and 0 from J, leaving 13 bases between them. In nucleotides, the CDR3 is TGTGCCAGCAGCCGATTGAGAGGGGTGAACACTGAAGCTTTCTTT. Translating gives CASSRLRGVNTEAFF.

V is TRBV5-1 and J is TRBJ1-4; D gene unclear. Germline V lookup: CDR1 SGHRS, CDR2 YFSETQ. The CDR3 is made up of 14 amino acids. Trimming pared 0 bases from V and 8 bases from J, leaving 11 bases between. The DNA of the CDR3 is TGCGCCAGCAGCTTGGCCTCCCTTGAAGAAAAACTGTTTTTT. It translates to CASSLASLEEKLFF.

This clone has a single count. The chain couples TRBV5-1 to TRBJ2-1; 10 positions match TRBD2. Unmatched junction bases numbered 5, after V lost 3 bases and J lost 5 bases. CDR1 is SGHRS and CDR2 is YFSETQ in the germline V gene. The CDR3 runs 15 residues. The CDR3 nucleotides are TGCGCCAGCAGCTCACTAGCGGGGACCAACAATGAGCAGTTCTTC. This translates into CASSSLAGTNNEQFF.

The chain carries TRBV7-6 and TRBJ2-1; D might be TRBD2 (5 bases). Deletions cut 5 bases from V and 6 bases from J, with 20 bases between. CDR3 size: 16 residues. CDR1 is SGHVS, CDR2 FNYEAQ, per germline. The CDR3 is CASSRRVSERSNEQFF. As DNA, the CDR3 is TGTGCCAGCAGCCGCCGAGTTAGCGAAAGGAGCAATGAGCAGTTCTTC.

The gene calls are TRBV7-9 and TRBJ2-2; 10 bases are shared with TRBD2. The germline V gene encodes CDR1 SEHNR and CDR2 FQNEAQ (reference sequence). Trimming at V came to 1 base and at J to 0 bases, leaving 8 bases not matched to a gene. This CDR3 region has 19 residues. CDR3 sequence (DNA): TGTGCCAGCAGCTTAGTCGTGGTAGCGGGGGGATCGAACACCGGGGAGCTGTTTTTT. Residues: CASSLVVVAGGSNTGELFF.

V gene TRBV30 combines with J gene TRBJ1-1, with D maybe TRBD1 (6 bases). CDR3 length equals 14 residues. The V end lost 2 bases, the J end lost 2 bases, and 12 bases lay between the germline ends. CDR1 is GTSNPN, CDR2 SVGIG, per germline (reference sequence). CDR3 loop: CAWSSYRVNTEAFF. In DNA form, the CDR3 reads TGTGCCTGGAGTTCCTACAGGGTTAACACTGAAGCTTTCTTT.

This clone was recorded once. V is TRBV2 and J is TRBJ1-2; 8 bases agree with TRBD1. The ends lost 10 bases at V and 3 bases at J; junction bases unmatched: 7. This CDR3 is 13 amino acids long. Germline V gene lookup returns CDR1 SNHLY and CDR2 FYNNEI. CDR3 in amino acids: CAISGQGDYGYTF. The DNA of the CDR3 is TGTGCCATCTCCGGACAGGGTGACTATGGCTACACCTTC.

The chain links TRBV7-8 to TRBJ1-4, with TRBD1 identical over 10 bases. J gave up 0 bases and V 1 base, and 5 bases lay outside the gene matches. CDR1 SGHVS and CDR2 FQNEAQ come from the germline V gene. The CDR3 totals 18 residues. The CDR3 sequence: CASSLGQGAPSTNEKLFF. As DNA, the CDR3 is TGTGCCAGCAGCTTAGGACAGGGGGCACCTTCAACTAATGAAAAACTGTTTTTT.

This clone was found once. The chain recombines TRBV5-1 with TRBJ2-2; 11 nucleotides agree with TRBD1. CDR1 is SGHRS, CDR2 YFSETQ, per germline. The junction had 3 bases not matched to a gene; V was cut back by 2 bases and J by 6 bases. The CDR3 length is 15 residues. The CDR3 bases are TGCGCCAGCAGCTTAGGACAGGGGGCGGCCGGGGAGCTGTTTTTT. Protein sequence: CASSLGQGAAGELFF.